This entry concerns a single T cell receptor (beta chain). Its ends do not fully match the called genes, so a read error is possible. Other DNA sequences in this sample translate to the same CDR3. The data belong to a study of cytomegalovirus exposure and HLA in healthy donors. Germline CDR1 SEHNR, CDR2 FQNEAQ (reference sequence). This CDR3 region has 15 residues. Vbeta (60) and Jbeta (13) primers were used in the PCR. Sequenced by immunoSEQ multiplex PCR; TCRdb stores in-frame clones only, minus some. This sample has about 130,000 clones, with 65% to 90% found just once. The V call is TRBV7-9, the J call TRBJ1-5; 8 bases line up with TRBD1. Sequencing used PBMCs. The clonotype comes from a man between 18 and 29 years old in good health and CMV-seronegative. CDR3 nucleotide sequence: TGTGCGAGCAGCCGTATGGGACAGGGCAATCAGCCCCAGCATTTT. Translation gives CASSRMGQGNQPQHF.